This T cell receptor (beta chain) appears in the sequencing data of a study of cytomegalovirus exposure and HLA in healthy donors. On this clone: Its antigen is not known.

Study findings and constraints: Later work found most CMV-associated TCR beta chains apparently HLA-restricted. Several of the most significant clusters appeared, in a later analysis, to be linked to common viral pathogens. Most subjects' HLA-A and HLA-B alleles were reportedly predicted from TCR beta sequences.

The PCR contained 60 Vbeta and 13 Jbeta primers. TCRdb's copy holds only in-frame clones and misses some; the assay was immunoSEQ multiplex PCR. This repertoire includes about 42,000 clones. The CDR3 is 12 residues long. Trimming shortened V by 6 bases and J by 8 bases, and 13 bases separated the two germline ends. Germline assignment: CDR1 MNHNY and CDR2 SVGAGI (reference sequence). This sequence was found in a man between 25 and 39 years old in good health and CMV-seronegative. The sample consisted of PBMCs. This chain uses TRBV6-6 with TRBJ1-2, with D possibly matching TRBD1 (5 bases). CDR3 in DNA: TGTGCCAGCAGAACAGGCCTACTAGGCTACACCTTC. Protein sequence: CASRTGLLGYTF.